This TCR beta chain emerged from a study of T-cell reconstitution after alpha-beta-depleted transplantation in children. This clonotype was picked up a small number of times. The antigen remains unidentified. Study-level points and caveats: Newly made T cells mostly supplied T-cell counts and diversity one year after transplant. Reported findings indicate that, about two months after transplant, alpha-beta T cells came from several hundred expanded clones, which were derived from non-depleted graft cells. From surviving recipient T cells and thymic progenitors came the high day-60 TCRbeta diversity observed in some patients.

V was pared by 6 bases and J by 7 bases, with 9 bases of the junction left unmatched. CDR3 length: 15 amino acids. Using unique molecular identifiers, the investigators prepared the TCRbeta library. One entry per CDR3 protein, called by TCRdb with MiXCR from the PCR reads. This sample yields 450,000 to 550,000 distinct CDR3 sequences, of which roughly an eighth are seen a single time; around 15% belongs to the top ten. The V and J genes are TRBV12-3 or TRBV12-4 and TRBJ1-6; TRBD1 aligns across 7 bases. The material was PBMCs, mostly from graft donor cells, obtained 180 days after TCRalphabeta/CD19-depleted stem cell transplant. The TCR comes from a female patient aged 2 to 10 who had a stem cell transplant for aplastic anemia, so the T cells may come from the graft donor. The CDR3 sequence: CASSRGTEKNSPLHF. The CDR3 bases are TGTGCCAGCAGCCGCGGGACAGAGAAGAATTCACCCCTCCACTTT.